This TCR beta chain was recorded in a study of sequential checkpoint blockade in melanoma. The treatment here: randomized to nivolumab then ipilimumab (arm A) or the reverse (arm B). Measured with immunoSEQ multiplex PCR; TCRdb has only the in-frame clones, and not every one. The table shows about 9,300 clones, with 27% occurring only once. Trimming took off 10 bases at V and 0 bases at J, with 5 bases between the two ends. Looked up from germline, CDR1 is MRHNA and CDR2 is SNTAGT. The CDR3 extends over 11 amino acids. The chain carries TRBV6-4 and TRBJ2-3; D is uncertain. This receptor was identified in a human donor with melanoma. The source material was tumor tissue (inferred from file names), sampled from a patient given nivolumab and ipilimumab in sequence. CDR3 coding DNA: TGTGCCACTTTGAGCACAGATACGCAGTATTTT. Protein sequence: CATLSTDTQYF.